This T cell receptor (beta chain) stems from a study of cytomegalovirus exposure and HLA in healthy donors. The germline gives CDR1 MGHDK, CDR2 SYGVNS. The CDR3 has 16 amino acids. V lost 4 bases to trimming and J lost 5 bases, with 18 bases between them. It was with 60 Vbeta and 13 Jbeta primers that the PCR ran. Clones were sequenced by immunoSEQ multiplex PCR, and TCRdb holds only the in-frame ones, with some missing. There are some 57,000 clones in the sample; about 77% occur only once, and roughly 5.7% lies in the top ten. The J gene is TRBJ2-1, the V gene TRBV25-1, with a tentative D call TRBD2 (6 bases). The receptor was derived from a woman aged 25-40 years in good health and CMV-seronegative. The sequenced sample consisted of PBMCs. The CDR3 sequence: CASSGRPGLGHNEQFF. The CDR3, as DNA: TGTGCCAGCAGTGGCAGGCCGGGACTCGGGCACAATGAGCAGTTCTTC.